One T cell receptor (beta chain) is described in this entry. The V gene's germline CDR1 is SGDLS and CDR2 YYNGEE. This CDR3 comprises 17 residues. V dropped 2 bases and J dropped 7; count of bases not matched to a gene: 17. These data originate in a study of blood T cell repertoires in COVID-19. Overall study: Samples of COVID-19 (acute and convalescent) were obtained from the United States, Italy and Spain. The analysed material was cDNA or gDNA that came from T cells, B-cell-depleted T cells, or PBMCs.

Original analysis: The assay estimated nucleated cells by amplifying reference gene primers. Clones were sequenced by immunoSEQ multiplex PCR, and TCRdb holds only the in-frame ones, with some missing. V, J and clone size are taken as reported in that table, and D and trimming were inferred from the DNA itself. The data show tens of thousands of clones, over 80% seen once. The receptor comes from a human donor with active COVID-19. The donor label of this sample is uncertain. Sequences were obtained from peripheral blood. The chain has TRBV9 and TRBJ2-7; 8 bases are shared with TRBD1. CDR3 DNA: TGTGCCAGCAGCGTCGGCCCGACACAGGGGGGAAGGGAGGAGCAGTACTTC. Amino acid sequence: CASSVGPTQGGREEQYF. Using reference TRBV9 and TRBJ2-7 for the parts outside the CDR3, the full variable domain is DSGVTQTPKHLITATGQRVTLRCSPRSGDLSVYWYQQSLDQGLQFLIQYYNGEERAKGNILERFSAQQFPDLHSELNLSSLELGDSALYFCASSVGPTQGGREEQYFGPGTRLTVT.